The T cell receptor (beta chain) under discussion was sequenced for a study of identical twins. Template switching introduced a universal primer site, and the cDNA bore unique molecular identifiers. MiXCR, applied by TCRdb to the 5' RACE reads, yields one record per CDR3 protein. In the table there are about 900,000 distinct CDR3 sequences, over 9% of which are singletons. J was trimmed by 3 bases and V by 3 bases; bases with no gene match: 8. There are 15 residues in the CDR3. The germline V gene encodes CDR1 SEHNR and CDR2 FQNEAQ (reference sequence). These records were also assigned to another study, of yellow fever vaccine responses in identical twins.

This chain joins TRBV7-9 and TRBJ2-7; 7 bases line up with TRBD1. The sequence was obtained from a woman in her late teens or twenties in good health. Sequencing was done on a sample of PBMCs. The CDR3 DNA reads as TGTGCCAGCAGCTTCGGGCAGGGGGAAGGCTACGAGCAGTACTTC. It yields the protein CASSFGQGEGYEQYF.